The rows below give T cell receptor beta chains drawn from one sample of a study of T cell changes during pregnancy in multiple sclerosis. Sequencing used immunoSEQ multiplex PCR; TCRdb keeps in-frame clones, though not all of them. The sample holds roughly 97,000 clones; 75% to 95% are singletons and the top ten take under 0.85%. The material sequenced was peripheral blood, taken in the second trimester of pregnancy. The source of these receptors is a female donor in good health, enrolled as a control in a pregnancy study. The CDR3 runs from the conserved cysteine through the conserved F or W. Fields, in order: CDR3 length, V gene, D gene, J gene, clone size, CDR3 protein, CDR3 DNA. A D gene is named only where the DNA matches it firmly. Some rows have no size entry. The others give once, few or many, or a class for an expanded clone.

15	TRBV28	TRBD2	TRBJ2-1	-	CASRPGTSGFHEQFF	TGTGCCAGCAGGCCCGGGACTAGCGGGTTTCATGAGCAGTTCTTC
14	TRBV7-2	TRBD1	TRBJ2-5	-	CASSSDRGPETQYF	TGTGCCAGCAGCTCGGACAGGGGGCCAGAGACCCAGTACTTC
15	TRBV4-1	TRBD1	TRBJ1-6	-	CASSQDGTGSSPLHF	TGCGCCAGCAGCCAAGACGGGACAGGGAGTTCACCCCTCCACTTT
15	TRBV5-1	TRBD1	TRBJ2-7	-	CASSLGQGGSYEQYF	TGCGCCAGCAGCTTGGGACAGGGGGGATCCTACGAGCAGTACTTC
12	TRBV11-1	TRBD1	TRBJ1-1	once	CASSSDRTEAFF	TGTGCCAGCAGCTCGGACAGGACAGAAGCTTTCTTT
14	TRBV14	-	TRBJ1-6	-	CASSQDWGVSPLHF	TGTGCCAGCAGCCAAGATTGGGGGGTTTCACCCCTCCACTTT
13	TRBV29-1	TRBD1	TRBJ1-2	-	CSVYDRADYGYTF	TGCAGCGTTTATGACAGGGCTGACTATGGCTACACCTTC
15	TRBV6-1	TRBD1	TRBJ1-1	once	CASSPGTGPNTEAFF	TGTGCCAGCAGTCCCGGGACAGGGCCGAACACTGAAGCTTTCTTT
16	TRBV15	TRBD2	TRBJ2-1	once	CATSSQLAGFYNEQFF	TGTGCCACCAGCAGTCAACTAGCGGGGTTCTACAATGAGCAGTTCTTC
13	TRBV11-2	TRBD1	TRBJ1-1	-	CASSLDPDRGAFF	TGTGCCAGCAGCTTAGACCCAGACAGGGGAGCTTTCTTT
14	TRBV30	-	TRBJ1-2	-	CAWSRDTGNYGYTF	TGTGCCTGGAGCCGGGACACGGGAAACTATGGCTACACCTTC
17	TRBV6-1	TRBD2	TRBJ2-2	-	CASSDPPGLADTGELFF	TGTGCCAGCAGTGATCCCCCGGGACTAGCTGACACCGGGGAGCTGTTTTTT
16	TRBV7-9	TRBD2	TRBJ2-7	-	CASSSDLGLEGYEQYF	TGTGCCAGCAGCTCCGATCTAGGACTAGAAGGCTACGAGCAGTACTTC
12	TRBV19	-	TRBJ2-2	-	CASSMAAGELFF	TGTGCCAGTAGTATGGCTGCCGGGGAGCTGTTTTTT
15	TRBV18	TRBD1	TRBJ1-1	-	CASSRSSTGGTEAFF	TGTGCCAGCTCAAGATCTTCGACAGGGGGCACTGAAGCTTTCTTT
16	TRBV11-3	-	TRBJ2-3	-	CASSLEGTSGTDTQYF	TGTGCCAGCAGTCTAGAGGGTACTAGTGGCACAGATACGCAGTATTTT
15	TRBV11-2	TRBD2	TRBJ2-3	-	CASSLRGGSTDTQYF	TGTGCCAGCAGCTTGCGCGGGGGAAGCACAGATACGCAGTATTTT
14	TRBV5-4	TRBD2	TRBJ2-7	-	CASSWSGGRHEQYF	TGTGCCAGCAGCTGGTCGGGGGGGCGCCACGAGCAGTACTTC
14	TRBV28	-	TRBJ2-7	-	CASSLGGASYEQYF	TGTGCCAGCAGTTTGGGTGGAGCCAGCTACGAGCAGTACTTC
14	TRBV7-6	-	TRBJ2-5	-	CASSLGGGQETQYF	TGTGCCAGCAGCTTAGGAGGGGGCCAAGAGACCCAGTACTTC
14	TRBV2	TRBD2	TRBJ2-5	once	CASRGLAGGGTQYF	TGTGCCAGCAGGGGACTAGCGGGGGGAGGGACCCAGTACTTC
15	TRBV6-5	-	TRBJ1-5	-	CASRTRGVGNQPQHF	TGTGCCAGCAGAACTCGCGGGGTGGGCAATCAGCCCCAGCATTTT
12	TRBV7-9	-	TRBJ1-2	-	CASSFTSYGYTF	TGTGCCAGCAGCTTCACCAGTTATGGCTACACCTTC
14	TRBV5-1	-	TRBJ2-5	-	CASSPLGGQETQYF	TGCGCCAGCAGCCCGCTCGGCGGACAAGAGACCCAGTACTTC
16	TRBV7-9	-	TRBJ2-1	once	CASSLSSQGAYNEQFF	TGTGCCAGCAGCTTAAGTTCACAGGGTGCCTACAATGAGCAGTTCTTC
15	TRBV6-6	-	TRBJ2-3	-	CASSRGFPSTDTQYF	TGTGCCAGCAGCCGGGGGTTCCCGAGCACAGATACGCAGTATTTT
15	TRBV4-3	-	TRBJ1-5	-	CASSPDRLSNQPQHF	TGCGCCAGCAGCCCCGACAGACTTAGCAATCAGCCCCAGCATTTT
14	TRBV6-1	-	TRBJ1-2	-	CASSITGTNKGYTF	TGTGCCAGCAGTATCACCGGGACAAATAAGGGCTACACCTTC
17	TRBV5-4	TRBD1	TRBJ1-1	-	CASSATGGPDGGAEAFF	TGTGCCAGCAGCGCCACAGGGGGCCCGGACGGGGGGGCTGAAGCTTTCTTT
15	TRBV13	TRBD1	TRBJ2-7	-	CASSLGTGTGTEQYF	TGTGCCAGCAGCTTAGGGACCGGGACAGGGACCGAGCAGTACTTC
16	TRBV11-2	TRBD2	TRBJ2-2	-	CASSSTSGRNTGELFF	TGTGCCAGCAGCTCAACTAGCGGCCGTAACACCGGGGAGCTGTTTTTT
11	TRBV5-1	-	TRBJ2-5	-	CASSQLETQYF	TGCGCCAGCTCTCAACTGGAGACCCAGTACTTC
17	TRBV11-2	TRBD2	TRBJ2-5	-	CASSGTSGRAGQETQYF	TGTGCCAGCAGCGGGACTAGCGGGAGGGCGGGACAAGAGACCCAGTACTTC
14	TRBV6-6	-	TRBJ2-2	-	CASNLGGQGGELFF	TGTGCCAGCAATTTAGGAGGGCAGGGCGGGGAGCTGTTTTTT
12	TRBV7-9	-	TRBJ1-2	-	CASSLGSYGYTF	TGTGCCAGCAGCTTAGGCAGCTATGGCTACACCTTC
19	TRBV21-1	-	TRBJ2-5	-	CASSKAKGTATSYQETQYF	TGTGCCAGCAGCAAAGCGAAAGGGACAGCTACTTCGTACCAAGAGACCCAGTACTTC
11	TRBV30	-	TRBJ2-3	-	CAWSVSDTQYF	TGTGCCTGGAGTGTCTCAGATACGCAGTATTTT
17	TRBV5-1	-	TRBJ2-3	-	CASSSMDRGLPTDTQYF	TGCGCCAGCAGCTCCATGGACAGAGGCTTGCCCACAGATACGCAGTATTTT
15	TRBV18	-	TRBJ1-3	-	CASSPPGADGNTIYF	TGTGCCAGCTCCCCCCCAGGGGCAGATGGAAACACCATATATTTT